This T cell receptor (beta chain) was identified during a study of blood T cell repertoires in COVID-19. Overall study: The study drew acute and convalescent COVID-19 samples from the United States, Italy and Spain.

Enrolled through a virtual design, the participants were between roughly 18 and 90 years of age and came from under 25 US areas. The study assigned cohorts using participant-reported clinical history. Trimming left V 1 base short and J 4 bases short, with 11 bases between. The germline CDR1 and CDR2 sequences are MGHRA and YSYEKL. The CDR3 is 14 residues long. Measured with immunoSEQ multiplex PCR; TCRdb has only the in-frame clones, and not every one. The table has 350,000 to 400,000 clones, around 87% seen once. The TCR comes from a woman under 40 with acute COVID-19. Source material: PBMCs or T cells enriched from blood (not recorded which). The V gene is TRBV4-1, the J gene TRBJ2-7; D remains ambiguous. The CDR3 nucleotides read TGCGCCAGCAGCCAAGTCGGCGGTTATTACGAGCAGTACTTC. Translated: CASSQVGGYYEQYF.